These 4 T cell receptor beta chains were sequenced from one sample in a study of response to subunit inactivated influenza vaccine. A single record per CDR3 protein comes from TCRdb applying MiXCR to the RT-PCR reads. Here the sample spans 800,000 or so distinct CDR3 sequences, 21% being singletons. Sequenced material: PBMCs from blood, taken 4 to 6 days after vaccination. These receptor sequences come from a man aged 50 or older who received an inactivated influenza vaccine.

This clonotype was seen many times. This chain connects TRBV7-3 to TRBJ2-3; D is undetermined. This CDR3 is built from 13 residues. Germline values: CDR1 SGHTA, CDR2 FQGTGA. V lost 6 bases, J lost 1 base, and 8 bases lay in between. DNA for the CDR3: TGTGCCAGCAGTTTGATACGCACAGATACGCAGTATTTT. Translated: CASSLIRTDTQYF.

The chain links TRBV20-1 to TRBJ2-7, with D unclear. CDR1 is DFQATT and CDR2 is SNEGSKA in the germline V gene (reference sequence). CDR3 length: 11 amino acids. V lost 6 bases to trimming and J lost 5 bases, with 11 bases between them. CDR3 amino acids: CSARLVDEQYF. Written as DNA, the CDR3 is TGCAGTGCCCGGCTTGTCGACGAGCAGTACTTC.

The chain couples TRBV25-1 to TRBJ2-5; possibly TRBD2 for D (5 bases). Trimming stripped 5 bases from V and 7 bases from J, with 17 bases between. The germline V gene encodes CDR1 MGHDK and CDR2 SYGVNS. The CDR3 consists of 14 residues. This chain's CDR3 is CASSHSPGKLTQYF. The CDR3 DNA sequence: TGTGCCAGCAGTCACTCCCCCGGGAAATTGACCCAGTACTTC.

This clonotype appeared a single time. This chain connects TRBV3-1 to TRBJ2-7; D is unresolved. Per germline, CDR1 LGHDT and CDR2 YNNKEL (reference sequence). Trimming pared 7 bases from V and 3 bases from J, leaving 4 bases between. The CDR3 totals 10 residues. CDR3 in amino acids: CASTHYEQYF. The CDR3 nucleotides read TGTGCCAGCACCCACTACGAGCAGTACTTC.